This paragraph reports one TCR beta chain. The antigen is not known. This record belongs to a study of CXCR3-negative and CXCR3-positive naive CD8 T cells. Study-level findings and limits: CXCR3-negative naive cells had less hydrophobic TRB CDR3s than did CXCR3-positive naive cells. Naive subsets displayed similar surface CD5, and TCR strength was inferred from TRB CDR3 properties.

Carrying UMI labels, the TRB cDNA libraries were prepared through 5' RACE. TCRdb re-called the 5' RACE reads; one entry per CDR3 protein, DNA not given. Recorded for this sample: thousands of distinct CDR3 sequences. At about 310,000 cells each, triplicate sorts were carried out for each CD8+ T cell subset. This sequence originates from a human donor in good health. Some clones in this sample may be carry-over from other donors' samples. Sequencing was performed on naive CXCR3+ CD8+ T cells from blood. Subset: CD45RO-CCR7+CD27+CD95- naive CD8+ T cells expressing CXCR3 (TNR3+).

The CDR3 region is CSVIDEWVPYEQYF. The chain recombines TRBV29-1 with TRBJ2-7. Per the germline V gene, CDR1 is SQVTM and CDR2 is ANQGSEA. The CDR3 has 14 amino acids.